This TCR beta chain was captured by sequencing in a study of blood T cell repertoires in COVID-19. The CDR3 runs 12 residues. Trimming left V 3 bases short and J 6 bases short, with 7 bases between. The germline CDR1 and CDR2 sequences are SGHRS and YFSETQ. Original processing notes: Reference gene primer amplification gave estimated nucleated cell counts. Using immunoSEQ multiplex PCR, the repertoire was profiled, and TCRdb retains in-frame clones only, with some absent. Clonal size and the V and J genes are those of that table, whereas D and trimming came from the DNA. The sample contains about 200,000 clones, about nine tenths of which appear only once.

The genes are TRBV5-1 and TRBJ2-1; weak D call: TRBD2 (6 bases). The specimen sequenced was peripheral blood. The sequence derives from a woman aged 45 to 65 with acute or convalescent COVID-19. The CDR3 reads CASSSGGNEQFF. The CDR3 bases are TGCGCCAGCAGCTCCGGGGGCAATGAGCAGTTCTTC.